The 27 T cell receptor beta chains reported below all come from one sample, sequenced in a study of T-cell reconstitution after alpha-beta-depleted transplantation in children. Preparation of the TCRbeta library was carried out with unique molecular identifiers. A single record per CDR3 protein comes from TCRdb applying MiXCR to the PCR reads. The sample includes 500,000 to 750,000 distinct CDR3 sequences, around 27% seen only once; the top ten take about 35%. Sample: PBMCs, taken before TCRalphabeta/CD19-depleted stem cell transplant. These TCRs come from a boy under two years old with Wiskott-Aldrich syndrome, due to receive a stem cell transplant.

CDR3 nucleotide sequence: TGTGCCAGCAGCCTAAATGGGGTGGCGGGAGCAGGAGATACGCAGTATTTT. Translation gives CASSLNGVAGAGDTQYF. The gene calls are TRBV7-6 and TRBJ2-3; 7 bases match TRBD2. Germline values: CDR1 SGHVS, CDR2 FNYEAQ. J gave up 5 bases and V 5 bases, and 16 bases lay outside the gene matches. This CDR3 contains 17 residues.

The chain couples TRBV12-3 or TRBV12-4 to TRBJ2-1; perhaps TRBD2 as D (6 bases). The V gene lost 6 bases and the J gene lost 0 bases, with 9 bases spanning the gap. The length of the CDR3 is 14 residues. CDR3 nucleotides: TGTGCCAGCAGGCCGACTAGCTCCTACAATGAGCAGTTCTTC. Its protein product is CASRPTSSYNEQFF.

The chain employs TRBV7-6 and TRBJ2-7; 14 bases agree with TRBD2. The V gene's germline CDR1 is SGHVS and CDR2 FNYEAQ. The CDR3 is 16 residues long. Germline trimming cut 1 base from V and 7 bases from J; bases unmatched to any gene: 6. CDR3 nucleotide sequence: TGTGCCAGCAGCTTAGGGACTGGACTAGCGGGAGGAGAGCAGTACTTC. Its protein is CASSLGTGLAGGEQYF.

This clonotype showed up just a few times. The V and J genes are TRBV2 and TRBJ1-6; D uncertain. Trimming removed 7 bases from V and 7 bases from J, with 17 bases in between. This CDR3 comprises 15 residues. CDR1 is SNHLY and CDR2 is FYNNEI in the germline V gene. In nucleotides, the CDR3 is TGTGCCAGCATCCTAAGACCCGGAGGGAATTCACCCCTCCACTTT. Translating gives CASILRPGGNSPLHF.

The chain recombines TRBV20-1 with TRBJ2-1, with no clear D. The V end lost 8 bases, the J end lost 4 bases, and 9 bases lay between the germline ends. Germline CDR1 DFQATT, CDR2 SNEGSKA (reference sequence). The CDR3 consists of 11 residues. The chain's CDR3 is CSPKQYNEQFF. CDR3 in DNA: TGCAGTCCCAAACAGTACAATGAGCAGTTCTTC.

The table lists this clonotype with a few counts. The genes are TRBV5-1 and TRBJ2-7, with D possibly TRBD1 on 5 matching bases. The ends were cut back, 0 bases at V and 6 bases at J, with 13 bases in the middle. This CDR3 has 14 residues. Germline assignment: CDR1 SGHRS and CDR2 YFSETQ. The CDR3 DNA reads as TGCGCCAGCAGCTTGGAGGCTTACAGGCCCGAGCAGTACTTC. The encoded protein is CASSLEAYRPEQYF. The complete variable domain, with remaining parts taken from reference TRBV5-1 and TRBJ2-7, reads KAGVTQTPRYLIKTRGQQVTLSCSPISGHRSVSWYQQTPGQGLQFLFEYFSETQRNKGNFPGRFSGRQFSNSRSEMNVSTLELGDSALYLCASSLEAYRPEQYFGPGTRLTVT.

This clonotype appeared a few times. V gene TRBV27 combines with J gene TRBJ2-5; D not certain. Looked up from germline, CDR1 is MNHEY and CDR2 is SMNVEV (reference sequence). The CDR3 consists of 13 residues. V lost 1 base and J lost 3, with 6 bases in between. The CDR3 DNA reads as TGTGCCAGCAGTTTATTTGCAGAAGAGACCCAGTACTTC. Its translation: CASSLFAEETQYF.

The gene calls are TRBV12-3 or TRBV12-4 and TRBJ1-4; 10 bases line up with TRBD1. J was trimmed by 8 bases and V by 3 bases; bases with no gene match: 6. This CDR3 has 15 amino acids. In DNA, the CDR3 is TGTGCCAGCAGTTTGACCGGGACAGGGGTCGAAAAACTGTTTTTT. This translates into CASSLTGTGVEKLFF.

The genes are TRBV7-2 and TRBJ2-1; no clear D gene. The CDR3 is 12 residues long. V was clipped by 2 bases and J by 12 bases, with 11 bases between them. Germline V gene data show CDR1 as SGHTA and CDR2 as FQGNSA. The CDR3 DNA is TGTGCCAGCAGCTTAAAGTCATCCTCGCAGTTCTTC. This translates into CASSLKSSSQFF.

This clonotype turned up a few times. The chain combines TRBV20-1 with TRBJ1-4; TRBD1 agrees at 8 bases. CDR1 is DFQATT, CDR2 SNEGSKA, per germline (reference sequence). This CDR3 region has 13 residues. J gave up 7 bases and V 6 bases, and 7 bases lay outside the gene matches. CDR3: CSATTGGGEKLFF. The CDR3 region has the DNA TGCAGTGCAACTACAGGGGGAGGTGAAAAACTGTTTTTT.

On this clonotype itself: Just one base apart from a much larger clone, this may be a read error. The chain is built from TRBV24-1 and TRBJ2-7, with TRBD1 matching over 12 bases. Germline-derived CDR1 and CDR2 are KGHDR and SFDVKD. The CDR3 is 20 residues long. The ends lost 3 bases at V and 5 bases at J; junction bases unmatched: 19. Written as DNA, the CDR3 is TGTGCCACCAGTGATCCTAATTATCTCCTCCGGGACAGGGGGCCGGACGAGCAGTACTTC. Residues: CATSDPNYLLRDRGPDEQYF.

The V and J genes are TRBV20-1 and TRBJ2-7; D remains unclear. In germline, CDR1 is DFQATT, CDR2 SNEGSKA (reference sequence). This CDR3 is 15 amino acids long. V lost 5 bases to trimming and J lost 2 bases, with 19 bases between them. The CDR3 here is CSARTPNKGPYEQYF. Written as DNA, the CDR3 is TGCAGTGCTCGAACCCCGAACAAAGGCCCCTACGAGCAGTACTTC.

This chain connects TRBV27 to TRBJ1-2; D unresolved. The CDR3 is made up of 13 amino acids. V lost 5 bases and J 1 base, leaving 8 bases between the germline ends. Germline CDR1 reads MNHEY; CDR2 reads SMNVEV (reference sequence). CDR3 in DNA: TGTGCCAGCAGTCCCAGAGTTAACTATGGCTACACCTTC. It encodes CASSPRVNYGYTF.

This clonotype has only a few counts. This chain joins TRBV28 and TRBJ1-6, with D unresolved. The CDR3 contains 15 residues. The germline CDR1 and CDR2 sequences are MDHEN and SYDVKM. V lost 7 bases and J 5 bases, leaving 15 bases between the germline ends. This chain's CDR3 is CASTLMGIDNSPLHF. The CDR3 DNA reads as TGTGCCAGCACTCTGATGGGGATTGATAATTCACCCCTCCACTTT.

CDR3 loop: CSAWTGPDTEAFF. CDR3 DNA sequence: TGCAGTGCGTGGACAGGGCCGGACACTGAAGCTTTCTTT. V usage is TRBV20-1 and J usage is TRBJ1-1; 8 bases agree with TRBD1. V trimming: 6 bases; J trimming: 3 bases; junction bases outside the gene matches: 6. The CDR3 spans 13 residues. Germline V gene sequence: CDR1 DFQATT, CDR2 SNEGSKA (reference sequence).

Only a few counts were recorded for this clonotype. The chain carries TRBV5-1 and TRBJ2-2; D unresolved. Trimming took off 0 bases at V and 7 bases at J, with 13 bases between the two ends. The germline V gene has CDR1 SGHRS and CDR2 YFSETQ. This CDR3 has 15 amino acids. The CDR3 loop reads CASSLVATEVGELFF. The CDR3, as DNA: TGCGCCAGCAGCTTGGTAGCAACTGAAGTCGGGGAGCTGTTTTTT.

This clonotype was seen a handful of times. The chain carries TRBV10-3 and TRBJ2-5; D may be TRBD1 (6 bases). CDR1 is ENHRY, CDR2 SYGVKD, per germline. Trimming pared 2 bases from V and 1 base from J, leaving 8 bases between. CDR3 length: 14 residues. The CDR3 loop reads CAISETRGQETQYF. The CDR3 bases are TGTGCCATCAGTGAGACCAGGGGCCAAGAGACCCAGTACTTC.

This clonotype has more than one count but fewer than ten. The chain recombines TRBV11-2 with TRBJ2-1, with 15 nucleotides matching TRBD2. This CDR3 region has 19 residues. The V segment lost 5 bases and the J segment 1 base; nucleotides outside the gene matches: 9. Germline V CDR1 and CDR2: SGHAT, FQNNGV. The CDR3 coding sequence is TGTGCCAGCAGCCCAGGGGGACTAGCGGGAGGTGGGTCCTACAATGAGCAGTTCTTC. It yields the protein CASSPGGLAGGGSYNEQFF. The complete variable domain, with remaining parts taken from reference TRBV11-2 and TRBJ2-1, reads EAGVAQSPRYKIIEKRQSVAFWCNPISGHATLYWYQQILGQGPKLLIQFQNNGVVDDSQLPKDRFSAERLKGVDSTLKIQPAKLEDSAVYLCASSPGGLAGGGSYNEQFFGPGTRLTVL.

This clonotype was seen only a few times. The genes are TRBV29-1 and TRBJ2-3; 10 bases agree with TRBD2. Germline-derived CDR1 and CDR2 are SQVTM and ANQGSEA. Trimming at V came to 0 bases and at J to 4 bases, leaving 4 bases not matched to a gene. CDR3 length equals 15 residues. The CDR3 DNA reads as TGCAGCGTTGAAGATCGAGCGGGAGGGCCAGATACGCAGTATTTT. Its protein is CSVEDRAGGPDTQYF.

V usage is TRBV7-2 and J usage is TRBJ2-5, with a possible D match to TRBD2 (5 bases). The CDR3 is 14 residues long. Per the germline V gene, CDR1 is SGHTA and CDR2 is FQGNSA. Trimming stripped 5 bases from V and 1 base from J, with 11 bases between. CDR3 nucleotides: TGTGCCAGCAGCCTGGAGCGGACCCAAGAGACCCAGTACTTC. It encodes CASSLERTQETQYF. The whole variable domain, remainder taken from reference TRBV7-2 and TRBJ2-5, is GAGVSQSPSNKVTEKGKDVELRCDPISGHTALYWYRQSLGQGLEFLIYFQGNSAPDKSGLPSDRFSAERTGGSVSTLTIQRTQQEDSAVYLCASSLERTQETQYFGPGTRLLVL.

This clonotype was recorded only once. This chain links TRBV12-3 or TRBV12-4 with TRBJ2-7; 13 bases match TRBD2. V shed 3 bases and J 0 bases; nucleotides not matched to a gene: 8. The CDR3 extends over 18 amino acids. CDR3 in amino acids: CASSFMGLAGLSSYEQYF. The CDR3 nucleotides read TGTGCCAGCAGTTTCATGGGACTAGCGGGACTAAGCTCCTACGAGCAGTACTTC.

To note about this clonotype: A much bigger clone sits one base away, suggesting this may be a read error. V and J are TRBV10-1 and TRBJ2-2, with 11 bases aligning to TRBD1. The CDR3 contains 14 residues. Germline V gives CDR1 WNHNN, CDR2 SYGVQD (reference sequence). The CDR3 DNA reads TGCGCCAGCCGAGGACAGGGGGCCACCCGGGAGCTGTTTTTT. It specifies CASRGQGATRELFF.

The V gene is TRBV4-1, the J gene TRBJ2-5; 9 nucleotides match TRBD1. The germline V gene encodes CDR1 MGHRA and CDR2 YSYEKL. There are 14 residues in the CDR3. V shed 3 bases and J 5 bases; nucleotides not matched to a gene: 4. This CDR3 is CASSQAGQGETQYF. The CDR3 region has the DNA TGCGCCAGCAGCCAGGCAGGACAGGGGGAGACCCAGTACTTC.

In this sample, this clonotype turned up a few times. V is TRBV5-8 and J is TRBJ2-7, with 9 bases aligning to TRBD2. CDR3 length equals 14 residues. In germline, CDR1 is SGHTS, CDR2 YDEGEE. V lost 5 bases, J lost 2 bases, and 5 bases stayed unmatched. The CDR3 nucleotides read TGTGCCAGCAGTAGGCGGGAGGGGCCCTACGAGCAGTACTTC. Amino acid sequence: CASSRREGPYEQYF.

The CDR3 loop reads CASSSTSDEQFF. DNA of the CDR3: TGTGCCAGCAGTTCTACTAGCGATGAGCAGTTCTTC. The V gene is TRBV28, the J gene TRBJ2-1, with 7 bases identical to TRBD2. After removal of 4 bases from V and 8 bases from J, the junction contained 2 bases not matched to a gene. The CDR3 totals 12 residues. Germline V lookup: CDR1 MDHEN, CDR2 SYDVKM.

The chain is built from TRBV20-1 and TRBJ2-1; possibly TRBD1 for D (6 bases). Per germline, CDR1 DFQATT and CDR2 SNEGSKA (reference sequence). This CDR3 comprises 14 residues. V lost 4 bases to trimming and J lost 0 bases, with 10 bases between them. CDR3 DNA sequence: TGCAGTGCTACAGGGGACCACTCCTACAATGAGCAGTTCTTC. Translating gives CSATGDHSYNEQFF.

This clonotype came up a few times. The genes are TRBV12-3 or TRBV12-4 and TRBJ2-7, with 8 bases fitting TRBD1. The CDR3 spans 14 residues. Unmatched junction bases numbered 4, after V lost 6 bases and J lost 0 bases. The CDR3 loop reads CASRTGQDSYEQYF. The CDR3 DNA follows: TGTGCCAGCAGGACGGGACAGGACTCCTACGAGCAGTACTTC.